The 26 T cell receptor beta chains below come from one sample, sequenced in a study of blood T cell repertoires in COVID-19 (dated by TCRdb to the early 2020s). Library creation used the immunoSEQ multiplex PCR assay. TCRdb's version of the immuneACCESS table is confined to in-frame rearrangements and falls short of the full clone set. An unresolved V gene accounts for under half of the shortfall where checked; the remainder is of unknown origin. The sample yields over 100,000 clones; 55% to 75% were counted once. 1.9% of the sample lies in the top ten. Sample: peripheral blood. All receptors come from a woman in her seventies with acute or convalescent COVID-19.

This clone showed up many times. The V call is TRBV19, the J call TRBJ1-5, with TRBD1 matching over 7 bases. The junction had 3 bases not matched to a gene; V was cut back by 1 base and J by 0 bases. Germline V gives CDR1 LNHDA, CDR2 SQIVND (reference sequence). CDR3 size: 16 residues. CDR3 residues: CASSIGRGYSNQPQHF. The CDR3 DNA reads TGTGCCAGTAGTATAGGCAGGGGGTATAGCAATCAGCCCCAGCATTTT. Drawing the rest from reference TRBV19 and TRBJ1-5, the complete variable domain is DGGITQSPKYLFRKEGQNVTLSCEQNLNHDAMYWYRQDPGQGLRLIYYSQIVNDFQKGDIAEGYSVSREKKESFPLTVTSAQKNPTAFYLCASSIGRGYSNQPQHFGDGTRLSIL.

The rearrangement uses TRBV30 and TRBJ2-1; D call uncertain. Trimming removed 3 bases at V and 5 bases at J, with 11 bases between. The germline V gene has CDR1 GTSNPN and CDR2 SVGIG (reference sequence). The CDR3 runs 13 residues. The CDR3 nucleotides read TGTGCCTGGAGCTCAGGTGGCCACAATGAGCAGTTCTTC. As protein: CAWSSGGHNEQFF.

The CDR3 protein is CASSTSGRYEQYF. The CDR3 DNA sequence: TGTGCCAGCAGTACTAGCGGGAGGTACGAGCAGTACTTC. V and J are TRBV27 and TRBJ2-7; TRBD2 matches 12 bases. Per germline, CDR1 MNHEY and CDR2 SMNVEV (reference sequence). V gave up 5 bases and J gave up 4 bases; unmatched junction bases: 0. The CDR3 has 13 amino acids.

The chain couples TRBV6-1 to TRBJ2-5; D is ambiguous. V was shortened by 1 base and J by 5 bases, with 14 bases between the two germline ends. The CDR3 is 15 residues long. Germline CDR1 is MNHNS and CDR2 is SASEGT. CDR3 DNA: TGTGCCAGCAGTGAAGTGCCGACCTACGGGGAGACCCAGTACTTC. Translated: CASSEVPTYGETQYF.

The chain is built from TRBV7-9 and TRBJ1-1; 10 bases line up with TRBD1. This CDR3 region has 17 residues. V lost 6 bases and J lost 0; bases outside the gene matches: 10. Germline lookup yields CDR1 SEHNR and CDR2 FQNEAQ (reference sequence). As DNA, the CDR3 is TGTGCCAGCAGACAGGGACAGGGGACTAGACTGAACACTGAAGCTTTCTTT. Translation: CASRQGQGTRLNTEAFF.

The rearrangement links TRBV9 to TRBJ1-2, with 8 bases fitting TRBD1. The ends lost 4 bases at V and 4 bases at J; junction bases unmatched: 12. Germline V CDR1 and CDR2: SGDLS, YYNGEE. The CDR3 is 16 amino acids. The CDR3 loop reads CASSLHLTGEGYGYTF. The CDR3 nucleotides read TGTGCCAGCAGCCTCCACTTGACAGGGGAGGGCTATGGCTACACCTTC.

Comments on this clone: Mismatch with germline at one junction end may stem from a read error. The genes are TRBV11-2 and TRBJ2-5, with TRBD2 as a possible D gene (6 bases). The germline V gene has CDR1 SGHAT and CDR2 FQNNGV. This CDR3 region has 14 residues. The CDR3 spells CASSLDYGGETQYF. The CDR3 region has the DNA TGTGCCAGCAGCCTAGATTACGGGGGAGAGACCCAGTACTTC.

This clone is a singleton in its sample. The V gene is TRBV19, the J gene TRBJ1-4; TRBD1 might be the D (5 bases). Trimming cost V 3 bases and J 14 bases, with 16 bases left between them. The germline gives CDR1 LNHDA, CDR2 SQIVND (reference sequence). The CDR3 runs to 13 residues. The CDR3 loop is CASSIVEPGVLFF. For the CDR3, the DNA is TGTGCCAGTAGTATTGTCGAGCCGGGGGTCCTGTTTTTT.

The chain combines TRBV6-6 with TRBJ1-1; 10 nucleotides match TRBD1. Germline V lookup: CDR1 MNHNY, CDR2 SVGAGI (reference sequence). This CDR3 is built from 14 residues. Losses at the gene ends were 10 bases for V and 2 bases for J; bases not matched to a gene: 7. The CDR3 coding sequence is TGTGCCACCACCGGGACAGGGGCCAACACTGAAGCTTTCTTT. It translates to CATTGTGANTEAFF.

The chain couples TRBV7-9 to TRBJ2-3; 10 bases map to TRBD2. The CDR3 covers 14 residues. CDR1 and CDR2 from the germline V gene are SEHNR and FQNEAQ (reference sequence). Trimming took 8 bases from V and 6 from J; bases not matched to a gene: 8. CDR3 sequence reads: CASVNSGGADTQYF. CDR3 nucleotides: TGTGCCAGCGTTAACAGCGGGGGGGCTGATACGCAGTATTTT.

The chain carries TRBV5-4 and TRBJ2-3; 12 bases align to TRBD2. V shed 3 bases and J 6 bases; nucleotides not matched to a gene: 2. The germline V gene has CDR1 SGHNT and CDR2 YYREEE (reference sequence). The CDR3 sequence is 14 residues long. The CDR3 nucleotides read TGTGCCAGCAGCTCCGGGACTAGCGGGGATACGCAGTATTTT. Its protein is CASSSGTSGDTQYF.

This clone was seen a few times. V and J are TRBV6-5 and TRBJ1-3, with D possibly TRBD1 on 5 matching bases. The germline gives CDR1 MNHEY, CDR2 SVGAGI. The CDR3 is made up of 16 amino acids. Trimming pared 0 bases from V and 0 bases from J, leaving 9 bases between. CDR3 in amino acids: CASSYSRTSSGNTIYF. The CDR3 bases are TGTGCCAGCAGTTACTCCCGGACAAGCTCTGGAAACACCATATATTTT.

This clone showed up just once. The chain is built from TRBV5-1 and TRBJ1-4, with a possible D match to TRBD1 (5 bases). This CDR3 has 12 amino acids. V dropped 4 bases and J dropped 8 bases, with 9 bases sitting between them. Germline V CDR1 and CDR2: SGHRS, YFSETQ. The CDR3 region has the DNA TGCGCCAGCAGCCCGGGGGGAGAAAAACTGTTTTTT. Encoded protein: CASSPGGEKLFF.

V is TRBV6-2 or TRBV6-3 and J is TRBJ1-1, with D tentatively TRBD1 (6 bases). Germline V gene data show CDR1 as MNHEY and CDR2 as SVGEGT. V lost 2 bases and J 11 bases, leaving 18 bases between the germline ends. CDR3 length: 14 amino acids. In nucleotides, the CDR3 is TGTGCCAGCAGTTACCCGACGACAGGCAGGGGCGCTTTCTTT. Its protein product is CASSYPTTGRGAFF.

The rearrangement links TRBV19 to TRBJ1-1, with D unclear. V lost 7 bases to trimming and J lost 0 bases, with 12 bases between them. CDR1 and CDR2 from the germline V gene are LNHDA and SQIVND (reference sequence). CDR3 length equals 14 residues. CDR3 sequence: CASTPRGMNTEAFF. DNA for the CDR3: TGTGCCAGTACCCCGCGAGGGATGAACACTGAAGCTTTCTTT.

The rearrangement links TRBV24-1 to TRBJ2-5; a weak D match, TRBD1 (6 bases). The CDR3 runs to 14 residues. CDR1 and CDR2 (germline): KGHDR, SFDVKD. Trimming took off 1 base at V and 5 bases at J, with 10 bases between the two ends. The CDR3 DNA is TGTGCCACCAGTGATTTATGGCAGGGGGAGACCCAGTACTTC. This codes for CATSDLWQGETQYF.

The gene calls are TRBV7-9 and TRBJ2-3; D remains ambiguous. V dropped 1 base and J dropped 0 bases, with 11 bases sitting between them. This CDR3 is built from 16 residues. Germline CDR1 reads SEHNR; CDR2 reads FQNEAQ (reference sequence). The CDR3 DNA sequence: TGTGCCAGCAGCTTAGTTATACAGTCGAGCACAGATACGCAGTATTTT. It yields the protein CASSLVIQSSTDTQYF. The whole variable domain, remainder taken from reference TRBV7-9 and TRBJ2-3, is DTGVSQNPRHKITKRGQNVTFRCDPISEHNRLYWYRQTLGQGPEFLTYFQNEAQLEKSRLLSDRFSAERPKGSFSTLEIQRTEQGDSAMYLCASSLVIQSSTDTQYFGPGTRLTVL.

The chain employs TRBV12-3 or TRBV12-4 and TRBJ2-2; D remains unclear. The CDR3 extends over 12 amino acids. Trimming removed 3 bases from V and 7 bases from J, with 6 bases in between. The CDR3 protein is CASSFLGGELFF. In DNA, the CDR3 is TGTGCCAGCAGTTTCCTCGGCGGGGAGCTGTTTTTT.

This clone has more than one count but fewer than ten. This chain connects TRBV5-1 to TRBJ2-3, with D maybe TRBD2 (6 bases). Looked up from germline, CDR1 is SGHRS and CDR2 is YFSETQ. The CDR3 runs to 15 residues. V dropped 2 bases and J dropped 3 bases, with 13 bases sitting between them. CDR3 sequence: CASSLIGSGTDTQYF. The CDR3, as DNA: TGCGCCAGCAGCTTAATCGGGAGTGGGACAGATACGCAGTATTTT.

This sequence joins TRBV28 and TRBJ2-3; the D gene is possibly TRBD2 (6 bases). The CDR3 totals 20 residues. The V end was cut by 2 bases, the J end by 6 bases, with 30 bases between. CDR1 MDHEN and CDR2 SYDVKM come from the germline V gene. The CDR3 here is CASSLPSGSTLFGRGDTQYF. DNA of the CDR3: TGTGCCAGCAGTTTACCCTCAGGGTCGACTCTTTTCGGGAGAGGCGATACGCAGTATTTT.

This sequence joins TRBV5-6 and TRBJ1-5; the match to TRBD1 covers 7 bases. The CDR3 has 13 amino acids. The trim removed 4 bases at V and 4 bases at J, leaving 2 bases unmatched. Germline assignment: CDR1 SGHDT and CDR2 YYEEEE. The chain's CDR3 is CASSIQGNQPQHF. The CDR3 nucleotides read TGTGCCAGCAGCATACAGGGGAATCAGCCCCAGCATTTT.

The genes are TRBV10-3 and TRBJ1-5; a possible D gene is TRBD1 (5 bases). V lost 2 bases to trimming and J lost 2 bases, with 10 bases between them. This CDR3 has 15 residues. Germline CDR1 and CDR2: ENHRY and SYGVKD. CDR3 loop: CAISEVQGGNQPQHF. DNA for the CDR3: TGTGCCATCAGTGAGGTGCAGGGTGGCAATCAGCCCCAGCATTTT.

The chain couples TRBV6-5 to TRBJ1-2, with 7 positions matching TRBD1. CDR1 and CDR2 (germline): MNHEY, SVGAGI. V lost 3 bases to trimming and J lost 11 bases; unmatched junction nucleotides: 6. The CDR3 extends over 12 amino acids. In DNA form, the CDR3 reads TGTGCCAGCAGTTATCAGGGGGGCTCTTACACCTTC. Protein: CASSYQGGSYTF.

The chain has TRBV10-3 and TRBJ1-2; D is perhaps TRBD1 (6 bases). Per germline, CDR1 ENHRY and CDR2 SYGVKD. Trimming left V 6 bases short and J 4 bases short, with 18 bases between. This CDR3 is built from 15 residues. DNA for the CDR3: TGTGCCATCAGAGTTACAGGGACGACACCCTATGGCTACACCTTC. It is translated as CAIRVTGTTPYGYTF.

V usage is TRBV9 and J usage is TRBJ1-6; 10 nucleotides agree with TRBD1. Germline CDR1 and CDR2: SGDLS and YYNGEE. The V and J ends lost 0 bases and 7 bases, in that order; junction bases with no gene match: 1. The CDR3 contains 15 residues. CDR3: CASSVGDRGNSPLHF. CDR3 DNA sequence: TGTGCCAGCAGCGTAGGGGACAGGGGCAATTCACCCCTCCACTTT. Variable domain in full (rest from reference TRBV9 and TRBJ1-6): DSGVTQTPKHLITATGQRVTLRCSPRSGDLSVYWYQQSLDQGLQFLIQYYNGEERAKGNILERFSAQQFPDLHSELNLSSLELGDSALYFCASSVGDRGNSPLHFGNGTRLTVT.

This clone was seen only a few times. The rearrangement uses TRBV5-3 and TRBJ1-1, with 7 nucleotides matching TRBD1. TRBV5-3 is an open reading frame, and its role is uncertain. This CDR3 has 18 amino acids. Trimming removed 0 bases from V and 2 bases from J; junction bases left unmatched: 13. CDR3 residues: CARSLAYRSRGPNTEAFF. The DNA for the CDR3 is TGTGCCAGAAGCTTGGCTTATCGATCGAGGGGGCCAAACACTGAAGCTTTCTTT.